This passage covers 25 T cell receptor beta chains from one sample sequenced in a study of blood T cells in healthy people across ages. The use of a sample-barcoded 5' primer and a J-beta primer mix characterized a second PCR of roughly 6 to 11 cycles. In TCRdb, the 5' RACE reads were re-called with MiXCR into one record per CDR3 protein. This sample has about 1.4 million distinct CDR3 sequences; around 59% occur once, and the top ten carry 5% to 7%. The specimen was blood. The receptors here all came from a young man in good health.

The V call is TRBV20-1, the J call TRBJ1-2; D is uncertain. Germline CDR1 and CDR2: DFQATT and SNEGSKA (reference sequence). The CDR3 spans 14 residues. V was cut by 2 bases and J by 7 bases, with 17 bases left in between. CDR3 protein: CSARRTGVSAGYTF. The CDR3 DNA sequence: TGCAGTGCTAGACGGACGGGAGTGTCGGCTGGCTACACCTTC.

The genes are TRBV20-1 and TRBJ1-2; 10 bases map to TRBD1. V gave up 5 bases and J gave up 5 bases; unmatched junction bases: 14. The V gene's germline CDR1 is DFQATT and CDR2 SNEGSKA (reference sequence). The CDR3 extends over 16 amino acids. The CDR3 nucleotides are TGCAGTGCTCCAACAGGACAGGGGGTGGTTAAGTATGGCTACACCTTC. This translates into CSAPTGQGVVKYGYTF.

V is TRBV13 and J is TRBJ2-5; 9 bases fit TRBD1. This CDR3 spans 18 amino acids. Germline V lookup: CDR1 PRHDT, CDR2 FYEKMQ (reference sequence). V was clipped by 2 bases and J by 3 bases; unmatched bases: 13. The chain's CDR3 is CASSLRRYRGQGEETQYF. CDR3 nucleotide sequence: TGTGCCAGCAGCTTAAGGCGTTATCGGGGACAGGGAGAAGAGACCCAGTACTTC.

The chain has TRBV4-2 and TRBJ2-6; D is undetermined. The CDR3 runs 17 residues. Deletions cut 2 bases from V and 0 bases from J, with 11 bases between. Germline V lookup: CDR1 LGHNA, CDR2 YNFKEQ. The CDR3 nucleotides are TGTGCCAGCAGCCAATACCTAGGCCCCTCTGGGGCCAACGTCCTGACTTTC. Translated, it gives CASSQYLGPSGANVLTF.

The chain couples TRBV6-6 to TRBJ2-1; D may be TRBD2 (5 bases). V gave up 4 bases and J gave up 13 bases, with 17 bases separating them. This CDR3 has 13 amino acids. Germline CDR1 reads MNHNY; CDR2 reads SVGAGI (reference sequence). The CDR3 here is CASSSRAGETQFF. Written as DNA, the CDR3 is TGTGCCAGCAGTTCCCGGGCCGGGGAGACCCAGTTCTTC.

The V gene is TRBV20-1, the J gene TRBJ2-3, with 9 bases aligning to TRBD2. J lost 0 bases, V lost 6 bases, and 7 bases had no gene match. The length of the CDR3 is 15 residues. Per germline, CDR1 DFQATT and CDR2 SNEGSKA (reference sequence). For the CDR3, the DNA is TGCAGTGCCGAGGGGCGGGAGGGAAGCACAGATACGCAGTATTTT. The encoded protein is CSAEGREGSTDTQYF.

The CDR3 sequence: CASSYFAQTDTQYF. DNA of the CDR3: TGTGCCAGCAGTTACTTCGCTCAAACAGATACGCAGTATTTT. The chain joins TRBV6-5 to TRBJ2-3; D gene ambiguous. Looked up from germline, CDR1 is MNHEY and CDR2 is SVGAGI. The CDR3 consists of 14 residues. V was pared by 1 base and J by 3 bases, with 8 bases between.

The J gene is TRBJ1-2, the V gene TRBV29-1; a weak D match, TRBD1 (5 bases). Trimming pared 5 bases from V and 4 bases from J, leaving 17 bases between. The germline V gene has CDR1 SQVTM and CDR2 ANQGSEA. The CDR3 has 14 amino acids. The CDR3 protein is CSVTPGWGGYGYTF. Here the CDR3 DNA reads TGCAGCGTTACACCTGGATGGGGCGGCTATGGCTACACCTTC.

V gene TRBV20-1 combines with J gene TRBJ2-3; 7 positions agree with TRBD1. Germline V gene sequence: CDR1 DFQATT, CDR2 SNEGSKA (reference sequence). The CDR3 is 14 residues long. V was pared by 0 bases and J by 0 bases, with 0 bases of the junction left unmatched. The CDR3: CSAREGQSTDTQYF. The CDR3 coding sequence is TGCAGTGCTAGAGAGGGACAGAGCACAGATACGCAGTATTTT.

This chain uses TRBV5-1 with TRBJ2-5; TRBD2 might be the D (7 bases). The CDR3 has 14 amino acids. Deletions cut 7 bases from V and 2 bases from J, with 15 bases between. Germline V gene lookup returns CDR1 SGHRS and CDR2 YFSETQ. The CDR3 loop reads CASELGGQQETQYF. In nucleotides, the CDR3 is TGCGCCAGCGAGTTGGGGGGGCAGCAAGAGACCCAGTACTTC.

There are a few counts of this clonotype. The V call is TRBV29-1, the J call TRBJ2-7; D remains ambiguous. V lost 6 bases to trimming and J lost 0 bases, with 12 bases between them. Per the germline V gene, CDR1 is SQVTM and CDR2 is ANQGSEA. The CDR3 covers 13 residues. DNA of the CDR3: TGCAGCGTACCGTCAGCGAGCTCCTACGAGCAGTACTTC. Translation gives CSVPSASSYEQYF.

The chain recombines TRBV5-1 with TRBJ2-7; weak D call: TRBD1 (5 bases). CDR3 length: 14 amino acids. CDR1 SGHRS and CDR2 YFSETQ come from the germline V gene. The V end was cut by 2 bases, the J end by 3 bases, with 12 bases between. This chain's CDR3 is CASSLTGPDYEQYF. The CDR3, as DNA: TGCGCCAGCAGCTTAACAGGACCGGACTACGAGCAGTACTTC.

The chain carries TRBV4-1 and TRBJ1-5; unclear D gene. Germline V gives CDR1 MGHRA, CDR2 YSYEKL. There are 14 residues in the CDR3. The germline V and J ends were trimmed by 1 base and 3 bases, with 7 bases remaining between them. CDR3 DNA sequence: TGCGCCAGCAGCCAAGGGGCCTACAATCAGCCCCAGCATTTT. This sequence encodes CASSQGAYNQPQHF.

CDR3 loop: CASTEGTTTTTQYF. CDR3 bases: TGCGCCAGCACAGAAGGGACAACTACAACGACCCAGTACTTC. The V and J genes are TRBV5-1 and TRBJ2-5; perhaps TRBD1 as D (6 bases). This CDR3 has 14 amino acids. V lost 6 bases, J lost 7 bases, and 19 bases lay in between. Germline values: CDR1 SGHRS, CDR2 YFSETQ.

This clonotype was observed a handful of times. The chain links TRBV2 to TRBJ2-7, with 8 nucleotides matching TRBD1. CDR1 is SNHLY, CDR2 FYNNEI, per germline. The CDR3 is 13 residues long. The V segment lost 6 bases and the J segment 4 bases; nucleotides outside the gene matches: 5. The CDR3 sequence: CASSGTGLYEQYF. CDR3 coding DNA: TGTGCCAGCAGCGGGACAGGTCTATACGAGCAGTACTTC.

This clonotype has a handful of counts. The chain uses TRBV25-1 and TRBJ2-7; D gene ambiguous. Trimming cost V 2 bases and J 2 bases, with 7 bases left between them. The CDR3 is 13 residues long. CDR1 and CDR2 from the germline V gene are MGHDK and SYGVNS. Here the CDR3 reads CASSEEDPYEQYF. DNA of the CDR3: TGTGCCAGCAGTGAAGAAGACCCCTACGAGCAGTACTTC.

This chain's CDR3 is CASSPPLAGDRTQYF. For the CDR3, the DNA is TGTGCCAGCAGCCCGCCGCTAGCGGGGGATAGGACCCAGTACTTC. This sequence joins TRBV7-2 and TRBJ2-5; 10 positions match TRBD2. Trimming took 5 bases from V and 7 from J; bases not matched to a gene: 10. The germline V gene encodes CDR1 SGHTA and CDR2 FQGNSA. This CDR3 has 15 residues.

The rearrangement links TRBV4-1 to TRBJ2-7; D not resolved. This CDR3 has 12 residues. Trimming cost V 2 bases and J 5 bases, with 7 bases left between them. CDR1 and CDR2 (germline): MGHRA, YSYEKL. The CDR3 region has the DNA TGCGCCAGCAGCCAACCGGCGAACGAGCAGTACTTC. This encodes CASSQPANEQYF.

Here the CDR3 reads CASRTGGETQYF. CDR3 sequence (DNA): TGTGCCAGTAGAACCGGCGGAGAGACCCAGTACTTC. This chain links TRBV2 with TRBJ2-5; D is uncertain. The germline gives CDR1 SNHLY, CDR2 FYNNEI. This CDR3 has 12 residues. The V end was cut by 9 bases, the J end by 4 bases, with 12 bases between. The whole variable domain, filled in from reference TRBV2 and TRBJ2-5, reads EPEVTQTPSHQVTQMGQEVILRCVPISNHLYFYWYRQILGQKVEFLVSFYNNEISEKSEIFDDQFSVERPDGSNFTLKIRSTKLEDSAMYFCASRTGGETQYFGPGTRLLVL.

The rearrangement uses TRBV10-2 and TRBJ2-7; perhaps TRBD2 as D (5 bases). The length of the CDR3 is 13 residues. From germline, CDR1 is WSHSY and CDR2 SAAADI. Trimming removed 8 bases from V and 3 bases from J, with 14 bases in between. CDR3 in DNA: TGCGCCAGCCGAGAGCGGATTCTCTACGAGCAGTACTTC. It is translated as CASRERILYEQYF.

This chain links TRBV6-1 with TRBJ1-2, with TRBD1 matching 8 bases. This CDR3 has 15 residues. CDR1 and CDR2 (germline): MNHNS, SASEGT. Trimming cost V 8 bases and J 4 bases; bases outside gene matches: 12. Here the CDR3 reads CASHGTGGWAYGYTF. CDR3 nucleotide sequence: TGTGCCAGCCACGGGACAGGAGGATGGGCCTATGGCTACACCTTC.

The V call is TRBV7-9, the J call TRBJ1-2; D ambiguous. V was trimmed by 4 bases and J by 0 bases, leaving 15 bases between them. The CDR3 is 16 residues long. Germline CDR1 is SEHNR and CDR2 is FQNEAQ (reference sequence). The CDR3 is CASSSECRLANYGYTF. The CDR3 nucleotides are TGTGCCAGCAGCTCCGAGTGTCGCTTAGCTAACTATGGCTACACCTTC.

Notes on this clonotype: At one boundary the junction diverges from the germline segment, which might be a read error. The chain has TRBV30 and TRBJ2-5; a weak D match, TRBD2 (5 bases). This CDR3 is built from 12 residues. CDR1 GTSNPN and CDR2 SVGIG come from the germline V gene (reference sequence). CDR3 sequence: CAGSVGGVLAYF. Written as DNA, the CDR3 is TGTGCCGGGAGTGTAGGAGGCGTCCTGGCGTACTTC. The entire variable domain, with the rest obtained from reference TRBV30 and TRBJ2-5, is as follows: SQTIHQWPATLVQPVGSPLSLECTVEGTSNPNLYWYRQAAGRGLQLLFYSVGIGQISSEVPQNLSASRPQDRQFILSSKKLLLSDSGFYLCAGSVGGVLAYFGPGTRLLVL.

This clonotype was picked up one time. The chain joins TRBV6-5 to TRBJ1-2; D gene unclear. CDR1 and CDR2 (germline): MNHEY, SVGAGI. Deletions cut 5 bases from V and 2 bases from J, with 15 bases between. The CDR3 sequence is 15 residues long. For the CDR3, the DNA is TGTGCCAGCAGTACCCGGGAGGGATACAACTATGGCTACACCTTC. Protein: CASSTREGYNYGYTF.

The rearrangement joins TRBV28 to TRBJ2-1; D is undetermined. Looked up from germline, CDR1 is MDHEN and CDR2 is SYDVKM. The length of the CDR3 is 12 residues. Between the trimmed V and J ends, which lost 7 bases and 8 bases, there was a span of 12 bases. The CDR3 sequence: CASTQGWDEQFF. Here the CDR3 DNA reads TGTGCCAGCACTCAAGGCTGGGATGAGCAGTTCTTC.